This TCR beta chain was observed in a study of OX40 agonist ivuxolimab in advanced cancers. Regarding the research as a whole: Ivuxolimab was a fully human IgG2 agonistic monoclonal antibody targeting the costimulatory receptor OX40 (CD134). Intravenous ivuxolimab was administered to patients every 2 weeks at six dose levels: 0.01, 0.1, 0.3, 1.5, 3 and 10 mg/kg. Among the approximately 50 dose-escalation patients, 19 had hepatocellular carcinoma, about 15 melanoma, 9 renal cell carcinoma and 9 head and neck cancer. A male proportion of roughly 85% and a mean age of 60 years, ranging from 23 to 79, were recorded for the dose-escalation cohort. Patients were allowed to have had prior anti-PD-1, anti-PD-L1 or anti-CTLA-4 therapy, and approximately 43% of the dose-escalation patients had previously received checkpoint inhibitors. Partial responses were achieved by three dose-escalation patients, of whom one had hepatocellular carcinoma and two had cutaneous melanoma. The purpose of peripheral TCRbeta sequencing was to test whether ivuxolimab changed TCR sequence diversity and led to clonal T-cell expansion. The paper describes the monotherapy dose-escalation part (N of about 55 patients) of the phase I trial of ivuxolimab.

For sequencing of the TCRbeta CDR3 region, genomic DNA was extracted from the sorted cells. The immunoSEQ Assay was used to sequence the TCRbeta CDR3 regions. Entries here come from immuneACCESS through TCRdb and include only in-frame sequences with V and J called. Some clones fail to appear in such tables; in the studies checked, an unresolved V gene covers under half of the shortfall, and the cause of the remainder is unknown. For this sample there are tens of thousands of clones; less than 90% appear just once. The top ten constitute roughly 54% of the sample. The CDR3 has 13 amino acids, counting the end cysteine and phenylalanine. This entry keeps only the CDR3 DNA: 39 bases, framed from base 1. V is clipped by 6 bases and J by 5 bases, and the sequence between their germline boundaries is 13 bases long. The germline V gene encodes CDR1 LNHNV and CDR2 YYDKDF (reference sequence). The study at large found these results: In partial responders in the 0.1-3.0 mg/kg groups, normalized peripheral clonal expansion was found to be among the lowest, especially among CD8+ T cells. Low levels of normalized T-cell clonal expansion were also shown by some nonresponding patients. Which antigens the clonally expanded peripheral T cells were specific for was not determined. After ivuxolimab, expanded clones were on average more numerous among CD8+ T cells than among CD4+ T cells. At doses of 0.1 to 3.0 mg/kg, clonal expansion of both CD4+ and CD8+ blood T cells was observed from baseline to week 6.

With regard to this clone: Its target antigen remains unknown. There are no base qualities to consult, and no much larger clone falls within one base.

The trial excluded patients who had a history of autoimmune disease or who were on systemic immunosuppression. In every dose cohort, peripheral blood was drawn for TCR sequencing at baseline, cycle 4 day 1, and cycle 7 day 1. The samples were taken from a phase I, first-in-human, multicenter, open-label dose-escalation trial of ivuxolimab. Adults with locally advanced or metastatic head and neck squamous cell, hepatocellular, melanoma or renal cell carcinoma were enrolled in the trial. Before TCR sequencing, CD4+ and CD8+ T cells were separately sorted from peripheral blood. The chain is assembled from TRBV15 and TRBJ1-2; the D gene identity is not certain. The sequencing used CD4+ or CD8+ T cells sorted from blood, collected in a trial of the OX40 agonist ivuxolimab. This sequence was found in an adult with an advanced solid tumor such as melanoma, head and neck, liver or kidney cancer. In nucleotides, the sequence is TGTGCCACCAGGCATAGGGATGGTTATGGCTACACCTTC. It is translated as CATRHRDGYGYTF. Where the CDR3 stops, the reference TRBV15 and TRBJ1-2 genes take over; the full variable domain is DAMVIQNPRYQVTQFGKPVTLSCSQTLNHNVMYWYQQKSSQAPKLLFHYYDKDFNNEADTPDNFQSRRPNTSFCFLDIRSPGLGDTAMYLCATRHRDGYGYTFGSGTRLTVV.